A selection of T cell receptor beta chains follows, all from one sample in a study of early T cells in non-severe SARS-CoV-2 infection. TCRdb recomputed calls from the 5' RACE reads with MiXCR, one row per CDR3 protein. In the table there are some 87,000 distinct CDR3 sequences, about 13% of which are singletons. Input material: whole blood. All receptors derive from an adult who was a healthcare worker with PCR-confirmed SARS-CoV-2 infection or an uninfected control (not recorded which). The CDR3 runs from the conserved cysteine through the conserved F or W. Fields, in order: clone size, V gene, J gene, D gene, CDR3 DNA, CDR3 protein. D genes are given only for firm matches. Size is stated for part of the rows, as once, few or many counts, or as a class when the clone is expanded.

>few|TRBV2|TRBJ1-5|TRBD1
TGTGCCAGCAGTGACTGGACAGGGGAAAATCAGCCCCAGCATTTT
CASSDWTGENQPQHF
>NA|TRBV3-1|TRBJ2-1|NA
TGTGCCAGCAGCCAAGGTTACAATGAGCAGTTCTTC
CASSQGYNEQFF
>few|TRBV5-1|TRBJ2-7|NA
TGCGCCAGCAGCTCAACAGGGACGAACTACGAGCAGTACTTC
CASSSTGTNYEQYF
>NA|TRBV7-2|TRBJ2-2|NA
TGTGCCAGCAGCTTACTAGGGTGGACCACCGGGGAGCTGTTTTTT
CASSLLGWTTGELFF
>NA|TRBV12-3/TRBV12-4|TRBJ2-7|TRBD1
TGTGCCAGCACCTACCATTCAGGGGGACCCTACGAGCAGTACTTC
CASTYHSGGPYEQYF
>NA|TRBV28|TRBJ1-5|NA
TGTGCCAGCAGTCTTGGGGGGCGCGGCAATCAGCCCCAGCATTTT
CASSLGGRGNQPQHF
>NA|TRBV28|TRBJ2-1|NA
TGTGCCAGCAGCCCTCCTAGGGGGGCCAGGGATGAGCAGTTCTTC
CASSPPRGARDEQFF
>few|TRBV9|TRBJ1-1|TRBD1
TGTGCCAGCAGCGTGACAGGGGAAATGACTGAAGCTTTCTTT
CASSVTGEMTEAFF
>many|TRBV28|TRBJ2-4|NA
TGTGCCAGCAGTGGGGACATACTTGACATTCAGTACTTC
CASSGDILDIQYF
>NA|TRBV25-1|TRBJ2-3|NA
TGTGCCAGCAACTTTCGACAGGATACGCAGTATTTT
CASNFRQDTQYF
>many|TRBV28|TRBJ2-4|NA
TGTGCCAGCCGCCATAGGGCGTCCAAAAACATTCAGTACTTC
CASRHRASKNIQYF
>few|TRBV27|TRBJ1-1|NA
TGTGCCAGCAGTTCGCAGAACATGGTATATCGGACTGAAGCTTTCTTT
CASSSQNMVYRTEAFF
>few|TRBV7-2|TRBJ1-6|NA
TGTGCCAGCAGCTTAGCAGGGGGCTATAATTCACCCCTCCACTTT
CASSLAGGYNSPLHF
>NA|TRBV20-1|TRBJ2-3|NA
TGCAGTGCCCCACTCCGGGACGGGGGCACAGATACGCAGTATTTT
CSAPLRDGGTDTQYF
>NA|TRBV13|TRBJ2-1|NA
TGTGCCAGCAGCTTAGGTGTAGGTCCGTTCTACAATGAGCAGTTCTTC
CASSLGVGPFYNEQFF
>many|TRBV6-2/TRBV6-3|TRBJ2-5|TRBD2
TGTGCCAGCAGTTACTCGGATAGACTAGCGGAAGAGACCCAGTACTTC
CASSYSDRLAEETQYF
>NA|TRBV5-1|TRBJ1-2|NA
TGCGCCAGCAGCATCTCGACCGCCGACTATGGCTACACCTTC
CASSISTADYGYTF
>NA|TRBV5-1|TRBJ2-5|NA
TGCGCCAGCAGCTGGGACCGGGACAATAGGGAGACCCAGTACTTC
CASSWDRDNRETQYF
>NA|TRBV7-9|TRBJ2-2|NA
TGTGCCAGCGGATTGGCGGTCATGAACACCGGGGAGCTGTTTTTT
CASGLAVMNTGELFF
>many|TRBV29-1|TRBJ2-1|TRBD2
TGCAGCGCCCTTAGCGGGAGGACGGGCGATGAGCAGTTCTTC
CSALSGRTGDEQFF
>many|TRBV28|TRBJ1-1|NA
TGTGCCAGCAGTCCCGGGGGCCCCGGGGGCACTGAAGCTTTCTTT
CASSPGGPGGTEAFF
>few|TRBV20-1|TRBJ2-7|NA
TGCAGTGCTATCGTCGGGCTAAAAGGCGTCCACGAGCAGTACTTC
CSAIVGLKGVHEQYF
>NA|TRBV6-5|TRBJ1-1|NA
TGTGCCAGCAGTCTCGAACCAGGGAACACTGAAGCTTTCTTT
CASSLEPGNTEAFF
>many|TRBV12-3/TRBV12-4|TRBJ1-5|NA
TGTGCCAGCGCATACAATCAGCCCCAGCATTTT
CASAYNQPQHF
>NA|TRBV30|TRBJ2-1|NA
TGTGCCTGGAGTGCGACACCACAAAATGAGCAGTTCTTC
CAWSATPQNEQFF
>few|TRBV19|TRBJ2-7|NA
TGTGCCAGTAGTACGGCCAAGGGAGCCTACGAGCAGTACTTC
CASSTAKGAYEQYF